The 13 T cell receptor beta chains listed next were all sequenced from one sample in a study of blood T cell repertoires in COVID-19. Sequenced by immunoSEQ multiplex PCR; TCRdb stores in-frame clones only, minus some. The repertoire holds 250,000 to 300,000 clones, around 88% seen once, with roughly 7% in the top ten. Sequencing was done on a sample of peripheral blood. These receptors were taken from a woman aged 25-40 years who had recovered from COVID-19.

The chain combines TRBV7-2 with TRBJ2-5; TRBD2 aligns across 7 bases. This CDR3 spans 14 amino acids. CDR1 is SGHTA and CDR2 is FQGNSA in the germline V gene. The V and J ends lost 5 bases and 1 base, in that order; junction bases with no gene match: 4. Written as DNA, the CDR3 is TGTGCCAGCAGCCTCGGGGGGAGCCAAGAGACCCAGTACTTC. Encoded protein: CASSLGGSQETQYF.

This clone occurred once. CDR3: CAISESVSQGEPPLHF. CDR3 DNA: TGTGCCATCAGTGAGTCAGTTAGTCAGGGCGAGCCACCCCTCCACTTT. The chain uses TRBV10-3 and TRBJ1-6; a possible D gene is TRBD1 (5 bases). Between the trimmed V and J ends, which lost 0 bases and 11 bases, there was a span of 17 bases. The V gene's germline CDR1 is ENHRY and CDR2 SYGVKD. The CDR3 contains 16 residues.

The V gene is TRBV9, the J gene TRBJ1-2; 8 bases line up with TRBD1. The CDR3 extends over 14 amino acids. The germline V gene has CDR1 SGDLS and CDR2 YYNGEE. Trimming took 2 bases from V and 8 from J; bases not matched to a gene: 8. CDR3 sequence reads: CASSVGTGKGGYTF. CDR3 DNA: TGTGCCAGCAGCGTCGGGACAGGCAAGGGGGGCTACACCTTC.

The CDR3 region has the DNA TGTGCCAGCTCACCACCACGCGGGGGGACAGGGGCCGAAAAGACTGGAAACACCATATATTTT. Translating it yields CASSPPRGGTGAEKTGNTIYF. This chain links TRBV18 with TRBJ1-3, with 10 nucleotides matching TRBD1. The V and J ends lost 0 bases and 2 bases, in that order; junction bases with no gene match: 16. The CDR3 loop spans 21 amino acids. The germline gives CDR1 KGHSH, CDR2 LQKENI.

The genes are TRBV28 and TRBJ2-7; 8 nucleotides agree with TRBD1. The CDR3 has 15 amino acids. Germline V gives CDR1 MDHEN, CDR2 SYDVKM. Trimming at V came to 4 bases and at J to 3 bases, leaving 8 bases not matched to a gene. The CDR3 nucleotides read TGTGCCAGCAGTTCTCGGACAGGGAGCTACTACGAGCAGTACTTC. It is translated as CASSSRTGSYYEQYF.

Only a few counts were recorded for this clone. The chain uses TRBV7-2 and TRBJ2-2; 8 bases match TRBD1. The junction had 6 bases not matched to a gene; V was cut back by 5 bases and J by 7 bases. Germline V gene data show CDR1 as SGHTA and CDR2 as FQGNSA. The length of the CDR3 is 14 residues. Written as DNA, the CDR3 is TGTGCCAGCAGCACACAGGGGGGTGGCGGGGAGCTGTTTTTT. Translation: CASSTQGGGGELFF.

The CDR3 protein is CASSYRAGSSYEQYF. The CDR3 DNA reads TGTGCCAGCAGTTATCGCGCAGGGTCCTCCTACGAGCAGTACTTC. The gene calls are TRBV6-5 and TRBJ2-7; a possible D gene is TRBD1 (5 bases). This CDR3 region has 15 residues. Germline V gives CDR1 MNHEY, CDR2 SVGAGI. Between the trimmed V and J ends, which lost 3 bases and 0 bases, there was a span of 12 bases.

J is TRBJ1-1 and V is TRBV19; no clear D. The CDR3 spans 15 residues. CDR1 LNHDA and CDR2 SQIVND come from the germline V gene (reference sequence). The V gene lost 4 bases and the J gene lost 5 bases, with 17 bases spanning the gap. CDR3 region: CASSRYDTPRTEAFF. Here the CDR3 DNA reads TGTGCCAGTAGTAGGTACGACACCCCCCGGACTGAAGCTTTCTTT.

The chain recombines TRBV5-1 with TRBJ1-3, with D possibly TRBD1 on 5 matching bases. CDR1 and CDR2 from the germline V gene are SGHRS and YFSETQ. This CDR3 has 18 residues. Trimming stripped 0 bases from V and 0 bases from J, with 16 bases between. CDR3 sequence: CASSLAIQDSDSGNTIYF. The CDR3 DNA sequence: TGCGCCAGCAGCTTGGCAATTCAAGACAGCGACTCTGGAAACACCATATATTTT.

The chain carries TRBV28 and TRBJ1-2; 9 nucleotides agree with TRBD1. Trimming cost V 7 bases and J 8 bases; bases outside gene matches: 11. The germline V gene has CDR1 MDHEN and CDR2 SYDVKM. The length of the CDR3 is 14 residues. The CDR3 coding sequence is TGTGCCAGCACTTCACTCCCGGGGACAGGGGGCTACACCTTC. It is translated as CASTSLPGTGGYTF.

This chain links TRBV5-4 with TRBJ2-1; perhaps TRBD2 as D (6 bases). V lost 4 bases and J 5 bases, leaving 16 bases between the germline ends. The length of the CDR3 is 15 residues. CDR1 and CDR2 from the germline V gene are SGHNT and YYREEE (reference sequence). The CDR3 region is CASSMFPGENNEQFF. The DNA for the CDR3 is TGTGCCAGCAGCATGTTCCCGGGGGAGAACAATGAGCAGTTCTTC.

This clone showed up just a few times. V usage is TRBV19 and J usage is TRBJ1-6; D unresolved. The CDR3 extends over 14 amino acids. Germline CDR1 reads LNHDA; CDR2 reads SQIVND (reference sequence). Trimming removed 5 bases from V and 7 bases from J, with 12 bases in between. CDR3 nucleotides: TGTGCCAGTAGTGGTCTGAGCGAAAATTCACCCCTCCACTTT. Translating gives CASSGLSENSPLHF.

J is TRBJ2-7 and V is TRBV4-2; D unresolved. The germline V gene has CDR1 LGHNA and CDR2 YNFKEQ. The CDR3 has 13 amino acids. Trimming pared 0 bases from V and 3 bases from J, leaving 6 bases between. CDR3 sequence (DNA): TGTGCCAGCAGCCAAGAAGGAGACTACGAGCAGTACTTC. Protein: CASSQEGDYEQYF.